This T cell receptor (beta chain) was sequenced for a study of blood T cells in healthy people across ages. Findings and caveats of the study: Across the age range, TCR beta diversity per million T cells fell in a roughly linear way. Correlation between TCR beta diversity and naive T cell percentage was strong.

Extraction of total RNA produced a minimum of 5 micrograms from each sample. Looked up from germline, CDR1 is DFQATT and CDR2 is SNEGSKA (reference sequence). V was clipped by 1 base and J by 7 bases, with 7 bases between them. The CDR3 is 11 amino acids. For the second PCR, which ran for about 7 to 11 cycles, a sample-barcoded 5' primer and a J-beta primer mix were used. Via MiXCR, TCRdb re-called the 5' RACE reads, giving one row per CDR3 protein. The sample has hundreds of thousands of distinct CDR3 sequences, around 28% seen once; the top ten hold roughly 17%. The sample holds many counts of this clonotype. The target antigen is unknown.

The clonotype was recovered from a woman older than 75 in good health. Sequencing was performed on blood. The V gene is TRBV20-1, the J gene TRBJ1-2; a weak D match, TRBD1 (5 bases). This CDR3 is CSARATGGYTF. Here the CDR3 DNA reads TGCAGTGCTAGAGCTACAGGTGGCTACACCTTC.